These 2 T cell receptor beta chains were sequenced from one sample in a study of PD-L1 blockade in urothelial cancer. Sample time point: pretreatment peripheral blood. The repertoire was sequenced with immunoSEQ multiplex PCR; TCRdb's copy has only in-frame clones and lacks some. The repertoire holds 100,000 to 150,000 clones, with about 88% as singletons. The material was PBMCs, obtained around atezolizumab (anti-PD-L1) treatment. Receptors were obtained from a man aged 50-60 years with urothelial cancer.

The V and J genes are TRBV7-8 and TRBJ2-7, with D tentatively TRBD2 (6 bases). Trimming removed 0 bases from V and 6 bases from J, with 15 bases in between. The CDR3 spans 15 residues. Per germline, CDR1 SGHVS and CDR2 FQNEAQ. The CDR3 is CASSLAPNGGSEQYF. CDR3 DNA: TGTGCCAGCAGCTTAGCGCCAAATGGAGGGAGCGAGCAGTACTTC.

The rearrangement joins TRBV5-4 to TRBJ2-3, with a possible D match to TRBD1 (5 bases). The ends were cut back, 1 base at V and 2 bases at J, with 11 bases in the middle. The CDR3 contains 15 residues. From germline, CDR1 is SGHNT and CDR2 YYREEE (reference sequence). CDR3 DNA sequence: TGTGCCAGCAGCTTGACAGGCCTCTACACAGATACGCAGTATTTT. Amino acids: CASSLTGLYTDTQYF.